Below are 27 T cell receptor beta chains sequenced from a single sample in a study of blood T cell repertoires in COVID-19. Sequencing used immunoSEQ multiplex PCR; TCRdb keeps in-frame clones, though not all of them. The sample carries 490,000 or so clones, approximately 87% recorded once. The sequenced sample consisted of PBMCs or T cells enriched from blood (not recorded which). The receptors derive from a woman aged 40 to 49 who had recovered from COVID-19.

This clone was recorded only once. This chain joins TRBV19 and TRBJ2-1; 10 positions agree with TRBD2. Trimming removed 7 bases from V and 3 bases from J; junction bases left unmatched: 6. Germline V gene lookup returns CDR1 LNHDA and CDR2 SQIVND (reference sequence). This CDR3 has 15 amino acids. Here the CDR3 reads CASTTSGTFYNEQFF. Written as DNA, the CDR3 is TGTGCCAGTACTACTAGCGGGACGTTCTACAATGAGCAGTTCTTC. The variable domain in full, completed from reference TRBV19 and TRBJ2-1, reads DGGITQSPKYLFRKEGQNVTLSCEQNLNHDAMYWYRQDPGQGLRLIYYSQIVNDFQKGDIAEGYSVSREKKESFPLTVTSAQKNPTAFYLCASTTSGTFYNEQFFGPGTRLTVL.

The gene calls are TRBV7-2 and TRBJ2-7, with 11 bases that match TRBD2. Trimming removed 3 bases from V and 3 bases from J; junction bases left unmatched: 10. Germline lookup yields CDR1 SGHTA and CDR2 FQGNSA. CDR3 size: 17 residues. CDR3 nucleotide sequence: TGTGCCAGCAGCTTGGGACTAGCGGCCGCCTTCTACTACGAGCAGTACTTC. Translation: CASSLGLAAAFYYEQYF.

The V gene is TRBV28, the J gene TRBJ2-7; D might be TRBD1 (6 bases). The CDR3 contains 15 residues. V dropped 7 bases and J dropped 3 bases, with 19 bases sitting between them. From germline, CDR1 is MDHEN and CDR2 SYDVKM. This CDR3 is CASIRRGEGDYEQYF. The CDR3 DNA follows: TGTGCCAGCATCCGAAGGGGCGAGGGGGACTACGAGCAGTACTTC.

V gene TRBV7-6 combines with J gene TRBJ2-7; a possible D gene is TRBD2 (5 bases). Germline assignment: CDR1 SGHVS and CDR2 FNYEAQ. The length of the CDR3 is 15 residues. V dropped 1 base and J dropped 4 bases, with 14 bases sitting between them. The CDR3 nucleotides are TGTGCCAGCAGCTTAGGGGGTAGCGTCTTGTACGAGCAGTACTTC. Protein sequence: CASSLGGSVLYEQYF. Full variable domain (outside the CDR3, taken from reference TRBV7-6 and TRBJ2-7): GAGVSQSPRYKVTKRGQDVALRCDPISGHVSLYWYRQALGQGPEFLTYFNYEAQQDKSGLPNDRFSAERPEGSISTLTIQRTEQRDSAMYRCASSLGGSVLYEQYFGPGTRLTVT.

The V gene is TRBV7-2, the J gene TRBJ2-7; possible D gene TRBD1, 5 bases. The germline gives CDR1 SGHTA, CDR2 FQGNSA. The V end was cut by 3 bases, the J end by 4 bases, with 13 bases between. The CDR3 runs to 14 residues. CDR3 sequence reads: CASSLGPGEYEQYF. CDR3 bases: TGTGCCAGCAGCTTGGGGCCAGGCGAGTACGAGCAGTACTTC.

V usage is TRBV10-2 and J usage is TRBJ2-1; D possibly corresponds to TRBD2 (5 bases). CDR3 size: 16 residues. From germline, CDR1 is WSHSY and CDR2 SAAADI. V was trimmed by 0 bases and J by 5 bases, leaving 14 bases between them. CDR3: CASSESEGRTHNEQFF. The DNA of the CDR3 is TGCGCCAGCAGTGAGTCAGAAGGGAGAACTCACAATGAGCAGTTCTTC.

The chain joins TRBV18 to TRBJ2-1; TRBD2 matches 13 bases. With V trimmed by 7 bases and J by 4 bases, 16 bases remained unmatched. In germline, CDR1 is KGHSH, CDR2 LQKENI. The CDR3 sequence is 19 residues long. Written as DNA, the CDR3 is TGTGCCAGCTACCAAGGCCCGGGACTAGCGGGATTTACTTACAATGAGCAGTTCTTC. This sequence encodes CASYQGPGLAGFTYNEQFF.

This clone was counted between two and nine times. The V gene is TRBV4-3, the J gene TRBJ2-7; the match to TRBD2 covers 9 bases. CDR3 length: 18 amino acids. CDR1 is LGHNA and CDR2 is YSLEER in the germline V gene. V gave up 0 bases and J gave up 5 bases; unmatched junction bases: 14. CDR3 amino acids: CASSQDPASGIPPNEQYF. The CDR3 coding sequence is TGCGCCAGCAGCCAAGATCCCGCTAGCGGGATCCCACCCAACGAGCAGTACTTC.

This clone was seen a single time. The rearrangement uses TRBV7-2 and TRBJ2-7, with D perhaps TRBD1 (5 bases). The germline gives CDR1 SGHTA, CDR2 FQGNSA. CDR3 length equals 14 residues. Deletions cut 3 bases from V and 0 bases from J, with 9 bases between. CDR3 DNA sequence: TGTGCCAGCAGCTTTCAGGGAAGCTCCTACGAGCAGTACTTC. Amino acid sequence: CASSFQGSSYEQYF.

This sequence joins TRBV7-9 and TRBJ2-1, with unresolved D. The CDR3 loop spans 15 amino acids. V gave up 3 bases and J gave up 8 bases, with 17 bases separating them. Germline V CDR1 and CDR2: SEHNR, FQNEAQ (reference sequence). The CDR3: CASSFSPGVLDEQFF. The CDR3, as DNA: TGTGCCAGCAGCTTTAGCCCCGGAGTACTGGATGAGCAGTTCTTC.

The chain is built from TRBV24-1 and TRBJ2-5; 10 nucleotides agree with TRBD2. The CDR3 extends over 14 amino acids. Germline assignment: CDR1 KGHDR and CDR2 SFDVKD. Trimming removed 7 bases from V and 4 bases from J; junction bases left unmatched: 5. CDR3 coding DNA: TGTGCCACCAGGAGCGGGAGGGCCCCAGAGACCCAGTACTTC. It yields the protein CATRSGRAPETQYF.

This chain links TRBV9 with TRBJ1-4; D call uncertain. Per germline, CDR1 SGDLS and CDR2 YYNGEE. Trimming cost V 0 bases and J 4 bases, with 4 bases left between them. This CDR3 spans 13 amino acids. Here the CDR3 DNA reads TGTGCCAGCAGCGTAGATAGTAATGAAAAACTGTTTTTT. Protein: CASSVDSNEKLFF.

The chain uses TRBV10-1 and TRBJ2-5; 12 bases align to TRBD1. This CDR3 spans 18 amino acids. J was trimmed by 10 bases and V by 3 bases; bases with no gene match: 18. The germline gives CDR1 WNHNN, CDR2 SYGVQD (reference sequence). CDR3 sequence (DNA): TGCGCCAGCAGTGATATTCGGGACAGGGGGCGGAAAGGGCCGGACCAGTACTTC. Translation gives CASSDIRDRGRKGPDQYF.

V and J are TRBV5-8 and TRBJ2-2, with D unclear. Germline lookup yields CDR1 SGHTS and CDR2 YDEGEE. This CDR3 spans 17 amino acids. The V end was cut by 0 bases, the J end by 0 bases, with 12 bases between. This chain's CDR3 is CASSLALMTTNTGELFF. The CDR3 nucleotides read TGTGCCAGCAGCTTGGCCTTAATGACAACGAACACCGGGGAGCTGTTTTTT.

The chain combines TRBV7-2 with TRBJ2-5; no clear D. Trimming removed 5 bases from V and 5 bases from J, with 18 bases in between. Germline lookup yields CDR1 SGHTA and CDR2 FQGNSA. The CDR3 spans 15 residues. The CDR3 sequence is CASSPRNTVRETQYF. The CDR3 DNA follows: TGTGCCAGCAGCCCCCGCAATACTGTGAGGGAGACCCAGTACTTC.

This clone has just one count. CDR3 DNA sequence: TGTGCCATCAACAGGGCTGGAGGTCAGCCCCAGCATTTT. Its translation: CAINRAGGQPQHF. The rearrangement uses TRBV28 and TRBJ1-5; D is possibly TRBD1 (6 bases). V lost 10 bases and J 6 bases, leaving 16 bases between the germline ends. Per the germline V gene, CDR1 is MDHEN and CDR2 is SYDVKM. The CDR3 runs to 13 residues.

The chain couples TRBV18 to TRBJ2-7, with D unresolved. The CDR3 covers 14 residues. V dropped 4 bases and J dropped 1 base, with 11 bases sitting between them. CDR1 KGHSH and CDR2 LQKENI come from the germline V gene. DNA of the CDR3: TGTGCCAGCTCACTTCTCGATAGTTCCTACGAGCAGTACTTC. Protein product: CASSLLDSSYEQYF.

The chain carries TRBV15 and TRBJ1-2; 7 bases are a match to TRBD1. The CDR3 contains 15 residues. CDR1 is LNHNV and CDR2 is YYDKDF in the germline V gene (reference sequence). J gave up 3 bases and V 7 bases, and 11 bases lay outside the gene matches. Here the CDR3 DNA reads TGTGCCACCACCCCGGGGGAGACAGGGTACTATGGCTACACCTTC. Its protein is CATTPGETGYYGYTF.

The chain recombines TRBV9 with TRBJ1-1; 12 nucleotides line up with TRBD1. CDR1 SGDLS and CDR2 YYNGEE come from the germline V gene. V was pared by 3 bases and J by 5 bases, with 5 bases of the junction left unmatched. The CDR3 loop spans 15 amino acids. Here the CDR3 reads CASSGPGQGATEAFF. For the CDR3, the DNA is TGTGCCAGCAGCGGGCCGGGACAGGGGGCAACTGAAGCTTTCTTT.

The chain uses TRBV27 and TRBJ1-5; D not certain. This CDR3 is 16 amino acids long. V dropped 0 bases and J dropped 2 bases, with 11 bases sitting between them. The germline gives CDR1 MNHEY, CDR2 SMNVEV (reference sequence). CDR3 bases: TGTGCCAGCAGTTTATCGTGGGCCTCGGGCAATCAGCCCCAGCATTTT. This encodes CASSLSWASGNQPQHF.

As to this clone: This could be a read error, since a much larger clone is one nucleotide away. V is TRBV2 and J is TRBJ2-1, with 8 bases fitting TRBD2. V gave up 6 bases and J gave up 0 bases; unmatched junction bases: 1. The CDR3 is 14 residues long. CDR1 is SNHLY and CDR2 is FYNNEI in the germline V gene. CDR3 bases: TGTGCCAGCAGAAGCGGGAGCTCCTACAATGAGCAGTTCTTC. This gives the protein CASRSGSSYNEQFF.

The J gene is TRBJ2-1, the V gene TRBV11-2, with D possibly TRBD2 on 5 matching bases. CDR1 SGHAT and CDR2 FQNNGV come from the germline V gene. Trimming left V 0 bases short and J 10 bases short, with 10 bases between. This CDR3 is built from 13 residues. The CDR3 is CASSLDRGSEQFF. Here the CDR3 DNA reads TGTGCCAGCAGCTTAGATCGGGGTAGCGAGCAGTTCTTC.

The chain links TRBV7-9 to TRBJ2-1; TRBD2 matches 10 bases. Germline loops: CDR1 SEHNR, CDR2 FQNEAQ (reference sequence). The CDR3 has 14 residues. J gave up 8 bases and V 4 bases, and 5 bases lay outside the gene matches. The CDR3 nucleotides are TGTGCCAGCAGCTCCAGCGGGAGGGCCCATGAGCAGTTCTTC. Translation gives CASSSSGRAHEQFF.

The chain has TRBV18 and TRBJ2-5, with a tentative D call TRBD1 (6 bases). CDR1 KGHSH and CDR2 LQKENI come from the germline V gene. Trimming took off 2 bases at V and 2 bases at J, with 15 bases between the two ends. The CDR3 has 16 residues. CDR3 DNA: TGTGCCAGCTCACCAGATTACAGGGTTGGACAAGAGACCCAGTACTTC. Translated: CASSPDYRVGQETQYF. Full variable domain (remainder filled in from reference TRBV18 and TRBJ2-5): NAGVMQNPRHLVRRRGQEARLRCSPMKGHSHVYWYRQLPEEGLKFMVYLQKENIIDESGMPKERFSAEFPKEGPSILRIQQVVRGDSAAYFCASSPDYRVGQETQYFGPGTRLLVL.

This clone has just one count. The chain is built from TRBV27 and TRBJ1-1, with 8 bases identical to TRBD1. The ends lost 5 bases at V and 10 bases at J; junction bases unmatched: 9. Germline V gene lookup returns CDR1 MNHEY and CDR2 SMNVEV (reference sequence). The CDR3 runs to 13 residues. CDR3 bases: TGTGCCAGCAGTATCGGACAGGGAGGGGCAGCTTTCTTT. As protein: CASSIGQGGAAFF.

The V gene is TRBV27, the J gene TRBJ1-6; D might be TRBD1 (5 bases). The CDR3 runs 17 residues. Germline V CDR1 and CDR2: MNHEY, SMNVEV (reference sequence). Trimming removed 6 bases from V and 2 bases from J, with 17 bases in between. This CDR3 is CASRQGFLTPYNSPLHF. CDR3 DNA: TGTGCCAGCAGGCAGGGCTTCTTGACCCCCTATAATTCACCCCTCCACTTT.

This chain connects TRBV7-9 to TRBJ2-3, with D possibly being TRBD1 (5 bases). V dropped 4 bases and J dropped 2 bases, with 10 bases sitting between them. The V gene's germline CDR1 is SEHNR and CDR2 FQNEAQ (reference sequence). The CDR3 contains 14 residues. For the CDR3, the DNA is TGTGCCAGCAGCTCTATGACAGACACAGATACGCAGTATTTT. This codes for CASSSMTDTDTQYF.